These 4 T cell receptor beta chains were sequenced from one sample in a study of blood T cells in healthy people across ages. Alongside a J-beta primer mix, a sample-barcoded 5' primer served in a second PCR lasting 7 to 11 cycles. MiXCR was run by TCRdb on the 5' RACE reads, yielding one entry per CDR3 protein. Counted here are hundreds of thousands of distinct CDR3 sequences, about 30% occurring once; the ten biggest clones make up just over 15%. The sequenced sample consisted of blood. The origin of the receptors is a woman of 80 years or more in good health.

Of note for this clonotype: With a much larger clone just one base away, this may be a read error. The rearrangement uses TRBV2 and TRBJ2-5; D not resolved. CDR3 length equals 13 residues. The ends were cut back, 2 bases at V and 11 bases at J, with 15 bases in the middle. CDR1 SNHLY and CDR2 FYNNEI come from the germline V gene. DNA for the CDR3: TGTGCCAGCAGTGAAAGCAGGACGGGTGAGCAGTACTTC. Translated, it gives CASSESRTGEQYF.

This clonotype was observed at least ten times. The J gene is TRBJ1-6, the V gene TRBV2; the D is unclear. V was trimmed by 5 bases and J by 0 bases, leaving 8 bases between them. Per the germline V gene, CDR1 is SNHLY and CDR2 is FYNNEI. This CDR3 region has 15 residues. The CDR3: CASSRSGSYNSPLHF. DNA for the CDR3: TGTGCCAGCAGTCGCAGTGGCTCCTATAATTCACCCCTCCACTTT.

This chain links TRBV28 with TRBJ1-5; 10 nucleotides match TRBD1. V lost 6 bases and J lost 6; bases outside the gene matches: 5. The CDR3 is 14 amino acids. The germline gives CDR1 MDHEN, CDR2 SYDVKM. The CDR3 nucleotides read TGTGCCAGCAGGACTCGGACAGGGGGTCAGCCCCAGCATTTT. As protein: CASRTRTGGQPQHF.

About this clonotype itself: This may be a read error, as it is one base from a much larger clone. The CDR3: CASRGQGIQTQYF. The CDR3 nucleotides read TGTGCCAGCAGGGGACAGGGGATACAGACCCAGTACTTC. The chain combines TRBV2 with TRBJ2-7, with TRBD1 identical over 10 bases. The J call is uncertain, as TRBJ2-5 better fits the DNA end. The germline CDR1 and CDR2 sequences are SNHLY and FYNNEI. The CDR3 length is 13 residues.